The present entry profiles one T cell receptor (beta chain) with its context. These data originate in a study of blood T cell repertoires in COVID-19. Study context: Recovery among Cohort 3 donors was established by two negative PCRs, clearance, or symptom resolution. COVID-19 samples from acute and convalescent phases originated in the United States, Italy and Spain.

V was clipped by 4 bases and J by 5 bases; unmatched bases: 9. Germline CDR1 and CDR2: SGHRS and YFSETQ. This CDR3 is 17 amino acids long. Profiling relied on immunoSEQ multiplex PCR, and the TCRdb table lists in-frame clones only, not all of them. This table holds 200,000 or so clones, around 87% found once. The rearrangement links TRBV5-1 to TRBJ2-2; 12 nucleotides agree with TRBD2. Material for sequencing was PBMCs or T cells enriched from blood (not recorded which). The origin of this receptor is a man aged 25-45 years in a cohort exposed to, infected with or recovered from COVID-19 (not recorded which). The CDR3 sequence is CASSLRTSGKGTGELFF. CDR3 bases: TGCGCCAGCAGCCTCAGGACTAGCGGGAAGGGGACCGGGGAGCTGTTTTTT.